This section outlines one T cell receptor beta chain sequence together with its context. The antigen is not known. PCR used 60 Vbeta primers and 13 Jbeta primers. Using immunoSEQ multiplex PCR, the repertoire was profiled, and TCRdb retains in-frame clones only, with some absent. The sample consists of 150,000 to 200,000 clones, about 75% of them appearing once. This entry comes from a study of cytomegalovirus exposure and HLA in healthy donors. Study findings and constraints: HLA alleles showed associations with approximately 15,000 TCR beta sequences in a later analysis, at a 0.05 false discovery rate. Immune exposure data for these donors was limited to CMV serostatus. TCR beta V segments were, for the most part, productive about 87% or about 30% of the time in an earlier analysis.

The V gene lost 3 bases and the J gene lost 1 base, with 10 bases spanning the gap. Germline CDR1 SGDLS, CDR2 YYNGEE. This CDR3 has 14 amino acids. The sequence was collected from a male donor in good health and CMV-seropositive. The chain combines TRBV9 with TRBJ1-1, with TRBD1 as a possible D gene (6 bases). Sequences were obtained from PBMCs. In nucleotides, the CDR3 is TGTGCCAGCAGCGCCGGGACAACGAACACTGAAGCTTTCTTT. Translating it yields CASSAGTTNTEAFF.